This paragraph reports one TCR beta chain. Its antigen is not known. Deletions cut 1 base from V and 8 bases from J, with 14 bases between. The CDR3 runs 15 residues. Germline V gene sequence: CDR1 MGHRA, CDR2 YSYEKL. These data come from a study of Graves' ophthalmopathy and Graves' hyperthyroidism. Whole-study results and caveats: Ophthalmopathy progression cases were predicted by the model with about 70% sensitivity and 72.22% specificity. Blood also contained most of the expanded thyroid clonotypes above 0.001 frequency.

RNA transcripts provided the template for amplifying TCR beta CDR3 regions. Following a first-round RT-PCR that used HTBI primers, a second-round multiplex PCR was carried out. MiXCR was run by TCRdb on the multiplex PCR reads, yielding one entry per CDR3 protein. The sample records roughly 1.1 million distinct CDR3 sequences, about 36% being singletons. Exclusion criteria comprised other autoimmune diseases, uncontrolled infections, pregnancy or lactation in patients. The sequencing input was peripheral blood or thyroid tissue (not recorded which). The sequence came from an adult man with Graves' hyperthyroidism. The chain carries TRBV4-1 and TRBJ1-4; D gene ambiguous. The CDR3 loop reads CASSQGAGFGEKLFF. The DNA of the CDR3 is TGCGCCAGCAGCCAAGGGGCGGGGTTTGGGGAAAAACTGTTTTTT.